These 3 T cell receptor beta chains were all obtained from the same sample, sequenced in a study of cytomegalovirus exposure and HLA in healthy donors. This PCR relied on a set of 60 Vbeta primers and 13 Jbeta primers. Assay: immunoSEQ multiplex PCR; the TCRdb copy retains only in-frame clones and omits some. Of over 200,000 clones detected, roughly 89% appear once; the ten largest clones hold less than 1.2%. Sequences were obtained from PBMCs. These receptors all come from a woman aged 18-29 years in good health and CMV-seronegative.

The rearrangement joins TRBV27 to TRBJ1-2; possibly TRBD1 for D (6 bases). Germline CDR1 and CDR2: MNHEY and SMNVEV (reference sequence). This CDR3 comprises 15 residues. V was shortened by 3 bases and J by 0 bases, with 11 bases between the two germline ends. The CDR3 nucleotides read TGTGCCAGCAGTTTTTGGGGGGGCCCTAACTATGGCTACACCTTC. Protein sequence: CASSFWGGPNYGYTF.

The chain has TRBV4-2 and TRBJ1-5, with D possibly being TRBD1 (5 bases). Trimming pared 1 base from V and 6 bases from J, leaving 19 bases between. This CDR3 has 17 residues. Germline V gene data show CDR1 as LGHNA and CDR2 as YNFKEQ. The CDR3 DNA is TGTGCCAGCAGCCAAGGGAACGGAGGGGCGGTTGGTCAGCCCCAGCATTTT. This encodes CASSQGNGGAVGQPQHF.

This clone was observed once. V is TRBV5-1 and J is TRBJ2-2; 8 nucleotides align to TRBD1. Germline V gene lookup returns CDR1 SGHRS and CDR2 YFSETQ. The CDR3 sequence is 14 residues long. V was clipped by 3 bases and J by 5 bases; unmatched bases: 3. This chain's CDR3 is CASSWTGPTGELFF. DNA for the CDR3: TGCGCCAGCAGCTGGACAGGGCCAACCGGGGAGCTGTTTTTT.